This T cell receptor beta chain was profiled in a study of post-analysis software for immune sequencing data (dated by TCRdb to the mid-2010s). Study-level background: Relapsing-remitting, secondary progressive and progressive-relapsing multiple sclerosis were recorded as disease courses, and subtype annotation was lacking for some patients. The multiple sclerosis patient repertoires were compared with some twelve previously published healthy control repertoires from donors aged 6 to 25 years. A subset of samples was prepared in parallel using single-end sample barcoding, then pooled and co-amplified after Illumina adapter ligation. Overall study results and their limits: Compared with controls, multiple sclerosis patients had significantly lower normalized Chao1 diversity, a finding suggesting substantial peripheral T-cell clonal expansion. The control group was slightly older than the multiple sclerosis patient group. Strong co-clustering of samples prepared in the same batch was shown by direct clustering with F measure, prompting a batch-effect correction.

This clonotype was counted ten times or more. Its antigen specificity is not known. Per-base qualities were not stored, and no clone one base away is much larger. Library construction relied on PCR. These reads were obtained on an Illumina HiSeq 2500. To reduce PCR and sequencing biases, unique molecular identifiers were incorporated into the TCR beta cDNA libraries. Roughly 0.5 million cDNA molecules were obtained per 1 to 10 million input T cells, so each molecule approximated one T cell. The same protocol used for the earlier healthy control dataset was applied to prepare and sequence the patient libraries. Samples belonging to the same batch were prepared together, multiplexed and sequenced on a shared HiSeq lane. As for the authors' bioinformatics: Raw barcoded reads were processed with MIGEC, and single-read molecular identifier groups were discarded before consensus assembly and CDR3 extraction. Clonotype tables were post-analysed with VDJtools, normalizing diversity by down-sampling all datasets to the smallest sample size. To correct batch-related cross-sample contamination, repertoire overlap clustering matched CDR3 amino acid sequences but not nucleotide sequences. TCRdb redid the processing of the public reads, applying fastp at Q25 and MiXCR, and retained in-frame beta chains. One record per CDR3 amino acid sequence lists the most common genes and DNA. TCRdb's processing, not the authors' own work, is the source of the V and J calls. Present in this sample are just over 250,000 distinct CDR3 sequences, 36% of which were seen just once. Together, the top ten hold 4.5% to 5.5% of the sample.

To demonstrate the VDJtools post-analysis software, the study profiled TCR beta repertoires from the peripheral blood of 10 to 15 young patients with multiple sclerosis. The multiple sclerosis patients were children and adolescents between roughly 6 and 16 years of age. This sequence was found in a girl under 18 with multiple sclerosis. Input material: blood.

The CDR3 loop reads CASSSRLAGRGKNEQFF. Read as DNA, the sequence is TGTGCCAGCAGCTCAAGACTAGCGGGAAGGGGCAAGAATGAGCAGTTCTTC. Rearrangement joined TRBV7-2 to TRBJ2-1; the central 11 bases match TRBD2. V is cut back by 4 bases and J by 7 bases, with 12 bases in the junction unmatched. CDR1 SGHTA and CDR2 FQGNSA were looked up in the germline V gene. The CDR3 contains 17 residues, cysteine and phenylalanine counted. Only the CDR3 portion is preserved as DNA: 51 bases, with reading frame beginning at the first base.